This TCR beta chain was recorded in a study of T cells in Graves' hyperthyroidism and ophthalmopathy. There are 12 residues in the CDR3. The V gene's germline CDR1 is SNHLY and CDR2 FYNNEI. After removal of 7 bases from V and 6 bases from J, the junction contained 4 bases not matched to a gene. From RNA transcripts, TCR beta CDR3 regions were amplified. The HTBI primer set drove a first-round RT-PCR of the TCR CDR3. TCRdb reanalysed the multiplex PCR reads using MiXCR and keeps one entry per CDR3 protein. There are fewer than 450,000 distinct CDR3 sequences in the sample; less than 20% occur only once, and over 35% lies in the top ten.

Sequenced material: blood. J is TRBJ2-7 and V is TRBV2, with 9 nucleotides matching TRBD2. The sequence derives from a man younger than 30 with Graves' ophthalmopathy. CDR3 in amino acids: CASKSSGVEQYF. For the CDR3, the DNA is TGTGCCAGCAAGTCTAGCGGGGTCGAGCAGTACTTC.